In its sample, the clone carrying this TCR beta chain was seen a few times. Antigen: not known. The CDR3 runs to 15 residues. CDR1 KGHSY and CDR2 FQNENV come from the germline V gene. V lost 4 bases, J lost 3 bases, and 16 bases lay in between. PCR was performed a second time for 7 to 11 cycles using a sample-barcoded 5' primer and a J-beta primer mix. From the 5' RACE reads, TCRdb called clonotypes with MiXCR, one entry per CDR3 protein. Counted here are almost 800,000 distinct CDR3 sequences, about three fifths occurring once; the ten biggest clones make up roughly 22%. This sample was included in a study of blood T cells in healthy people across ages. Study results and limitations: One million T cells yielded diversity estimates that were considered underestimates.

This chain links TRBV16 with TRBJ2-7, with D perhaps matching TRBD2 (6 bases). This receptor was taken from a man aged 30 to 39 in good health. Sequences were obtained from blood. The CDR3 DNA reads TGTGCCAGCAGCCCTTCAGGGCGGGGCTTCTACGAGCAGTACTTC. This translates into CASSPSGRGFYEQYF.